What follows are 15 T cell receptor beta chains derived from one specimen sequenced in a study of Ad26.COV2.S vaccination and SARS-CoV-2 variants. Noted treatment: over 15 received Ad26.COV2.S at low or high dose, single or two shots; roughly five received placebo; per-sample allocation not given. Collection of samples fell on day 63 after the first vaccine or placebo injection. Measured with immunoSEQ multiplex PCR; TCRdb has only the in-frame clones, and not every one. The data contain around 500,000 clones, about 89% of them singletons. The sample here was peripheral blood, taken in a trial of Ad26.COV2.S vaccine versus placebo. The receptors were gathered from a person between 18 and 65 years old who received the Ad26.COV2.S COVID-19 vaccine or a placebo.

The chain uses TRBV13 and TRBJ2-1; weak D call: TRBD2 (6 bases). Trimming left V 3 bases short and J 0 bases short, with 12 bases between. CDR1 PRHDT and CDR2 FYEKMQ come from the germline V gene (reference sequence). This CDR3 contains 16 residues. The CDR3 is CASSFFSGVSYNEQFF. The CDR3 DNA reads TGTGCCAGCAGCTTTTTCTCGGGAGTCTCCTACAATGAGCAGTTCTTC.

The chain has TRBV18 and TRBJ1-4; 7 bases align to TRBD1. Germline CDR1 is KGHSH and CDR2 is LQKENI. J gave up 3 bases and V 1 base, and 5 bases lay outside the gene matches. The CDR3 spans 16 residues. The CDR3 here is CASSPQGALPNEKLFF. DNA for the CDR3: TGTGCCAGCTCACCACAGGGGGCACTTCCTAATGAAAAACTGTTTTTT.

The rearrangement uses TRBV19 and TRBJ2-7, with a possible D match to TRBD1 (6 bases). The V end lost 9 bases, the J end lost 2 bases, and 17 bases lay between the germline ends. This CDR3 is built from 14 residues. The germline CDR1 and CDR2 sequences are LNHDA and SQIVND (reference sequence). The CDR3 DNA reads TGTGCCAGCCGGTCAAGGACAGAGCCCTACGAGCAGTACTTC. Protein product: CASRSRTEPYEQYF.

The chain joins TRBV10-3 to TRBJ1-6; 8 bases match TRBD1. V lost 0 bases, J lost 13 bases, and 5 bases stayed unmatched. The germline CDR1 and CDR2 sequences are ENHRY and SYGVKD. CDR3 length: 14 residues. CDR3 sequence (DNA): TGTGCCATCAGTGAGTCGATCAGGGGGCCGCCCCTCCACTTT. Amino acids: CAISESIRGPPLHF.

This chain joins TRBV7-2 and TRBJ2-1, with D unresolved. This CDR3 is built from 14 residues. V was pared by 4 bases and J by 6 bases, with 13 bases between. Looked up from germline, CDR1 is SGHTA and CDR2 is FQGNSA. In DNA, the CDR3 is TGTGCCAGCAGCTCAGAAAATAGCTCCAATGAGCAGTTCTTC. Its protein is CASSSENSSNEQFF. Full variable domain (outside the CDR3, taken from reference TRBV7-2 and TRBJ2-1): GAGVSQSPSNKVTEKGKDVELRCDPISGHTALYWYRQSLGQGLEFLIYFQGNSAPDKSGLPSDRFSAERTGGSVSTLTIQRTQQEDSAVYLCASSSENSSNEQFFGPGTRLTVL.

The rearrangement links TRBV2 to TRBJ1-1, with a tentative D call TRBD1 (5 bases). This CDR3 has 14 amino acids. The germline V and J ends were trimmed by 8 bases and 6 bases, with 19 bases remaining between them. CDR1 and CDR2 (germline): SNHLY, FYNNEI. CDR3 DNA sequence: TGTGCCAGCGTAGAAGTAACAGGAGGCGCTGAAGCTTTCTTT. Protein: CASVEVTGGAEAFF.

The chain employs TRBV11-3 and TRBJ2-1, with 8 nucleotides matching TRBD2. V trimming: 6 bases; J trimming: 5 bases; junction bases outside the gene matches: 3. The CDR3 sequence is 13 residues long. The germline V gene encodes CDR1 SGHNT and CDR2 YENEEA. CDR3 nucleotides: TGTGCCAGCAGTTGGCGGGAGGACAATGAGCAGTTCTTC. Amino acid sequence: CASSWREDNEQFF. The full variable domain, its missing parts supplied by reference TRBV11-3 and TRBJ2-1, is EAGVVQSPRYKIIEKKQPVAFWCNPISGHNTLYWYLQNLGQGPELLIRYENEEAVDDSQLPKDRFSAERLKGVDSTLKIQPAELGDSAVYLCASSWREDNEQFFGPGTRLTVL.

CDR3 in amino acids: CASSRSSGSEQYF. The CDR3 DNA follows: TGTGCCAGCAGCCGCTCATCGGGGAGCGAGCAGTACTTC. The J gene is TRBJ2-7, the V gene TRBV14, with D possibly TRBD2 on 5 matching bases. The CDR3 is made up of 13 amino acids. V gave up 4 bases and J gave up 6 bases, with 13 bases separating them. CDR1 and CDR2 (germline): SGHDN, FVKESK.

CDR3 bases: TGTGCCAGTAAGCCCATAACAAGCAACAATGAGCAGTTCTTC. This sequence encodes CASKPITSNNEQFF. V usage is TRBV19 and J usage is TRBJ2-1, with no clear D. Trimming cost V 7 bases and J 5 bases, with 15 bases left between them. CDR3 length: 14 residues. The germline V gene has CDR1 LNHDA and CDR2 SQIVND (reference sequence).

In the case of this clone: Other DNA variants within this sample encode the same CDR3. The rearrangement joins TRBV7-2 to TRBJ1-3; D perhaps matches TRBD1 (5 bases). This CDR3 comprises 13 residues. Trimming pared 3 bases from V and 4 bases from J, leaving 7 bases between. CDR1 is SGHTA and CDR2 is FQGNSA in the germline V gene. The CDR3 is CASSLGGGNTIYF. The CDR3 DNA is TGTGCCAGCAGCTTGGGGGGGGGAAACACCATATATTTT.

V usage is TRBV7-2 and J usage is TRBJ2-4; the D gene is possibly TRBD2 (6 bases). Germline V gene sequence: CDR1 SGHTA, CDR2 FQGNSA. The CDR3 sequence is 16 residues long. With 2 bases removed from V and 0 bases from J, the gap between germline ends came to 11 bases. The CDR3 sequence: CASSLWAGLAKNIQYF. CDR3 nucleotide sequence: TGTGCCAGCAGCTTATGGGCGGGGCTAGCCAAAAACATTCAGTACTTC.

The CDR3 sequence: CASSPRGAQNYGYTF. The CDR3 DNA reads TGTGCCAGCAGCCCCCGGGGGGCCCAGAACTATGGCTACACCTTC. This chain links TRBV9 with TRBJ1-2; TRBD1 might be the D (6 bases). Trimming left V 4 bases short and J 2 bases short, with 15 bases between. Germline V gene data show CDR1 as SGDLS and CDR2 as YYNGEE. The CDR3 is 15 residues long. The whole variable domain, filled in from reference TRBV9 and TRBJ1-2, reads DSGVTQTPKHLITATGQRVTLRCSPRSGDLSVYWYQQSLDQGLQFLIQYYNGEERAKGNILERFSAQQFPDLHSELNLSSLELGDSALYFCASSPRGAQNYGYTFGSGTRLTVV.

This chain links TRBV4-1 with TRBJ2-3; TRBD2 might be the D (6 bases). The CDR3 runs to 17 residues. V dropped 0 bases and J dropped 0 bases, with 13 bases sitting between them. Germline V CDR1 and CDR2: MGHRA, YSYEKL. CDR3 sequence (DNA): TGCGCCAGCAGCCAAGATAAGGCGGGAACTAGCACAGATACGCAGTATTTT. It encodes CASSQDKAGTSTDTQYF.

The genes are TRBV19 and TRBJ1-5; no firm D call. V was trimmed by 8 bases and J by 1 base, leaving 12 bases between them. This CDR3 is built from 14 residues. In germline, CDR1 is LNHDA, CDR2 SQIVND (reference sequence). This CDR3 reads CASQREVSNQPQHF. Written as DNA, the CDR3 is TGTGCCAGTCAAAGGGAGGTGAGCAATCAGCCCCAGCATTTT.

This clone was observed a handful of times. The rearrangement joins TRBV2 to TRBJ1-5; no clear D. The V gene's germline CDR1 is SNHLY and CDR2 FYNNEI. CDR3 length: 13 residues. V gave up 10 bases and J gave up 0 bases, with 10 bases separating them. The CDR3 bases are TGTGCCACCAAAGGTAGTAGCAATCAGCCCCAGCATTTT. It yields the protein CATKGSSNQPQHF.